Each of the 10 T cell receptor beta chains below was sequenced from the same sample in a study of blood T cell repertoires in COVID-19. Data came from immunoSEQ multiplex PCR; TCRdb stores just in-frame clones and leaves some out. The repertoire consists of 200,000 to 250,000 clones, with 85% to 90% occurring once and the leading ten covering more than 3%. The sample comprised PBMCs or T cells enriched from blood (not recorded which). These receptors originate from a woman aged 18-35 years in a cohort exposed to, infected with or recovered from COVID-19 (not recorded which).

This chain uses TRBV2 with TRBJ2-1; 8 bases map to TRBD1. After removal of 5 bases from V and 8 bases from J, the junction contained 11 bases not matched to a gene. Germline CDR1 is SNHLY and CDR2 is FYNNEI. The CDR3 loop spans 15 amino acids. CDR3 protein: CASSPEGTGVDEQFF. As DNA, the CDR3 is TGTGCCAGCAGTCCAGAGGGGACAGGAGTCGATGAGCAGTTCTTC.

V gene TRBV9 combines with J gene TRBJ2-7; 7 positions match TRBD2. Losses at the gene ends were 4 bases for V and 4 bases for J; bases not matched to a gene: 11. Looked up from germline, CDR1 is SGDLS and CDR2 is YYNGEE. This CDR3 has 15 amino acids. CDR3 sequence: CASSLGEGRAYEQYF. DNA of the CDR3: TGTGCCAGCAGCTTAGGGGAGGGGAGAGCTTACGAGCAGTACTTC.

Here the CDR3 reads CASSARQGSNQPQHF. The CDR3 nucleotides read TGTGCCAGCAGTGCCCGACAGGGGAGCAATCAGCCCCAGCATTTT. The V call is TRBV2, the J call TRBJ1-5; 8 positions match TRBD1. The CDR3 extends over 15 amino acids. CDR1 SNHLY and CDR2 FYNNEI come from the germline V gene. V was pared by 4 bases and J by 1 base, with 3 bases of the junction left unmatched.

The chain combines TRBV19 with TRBJ1-3; 7 nucleotides align to TRBD1. This CDR3 is 17 amino acids long. The V and J ends lost 4 bases and 3 bases, in that order; junction bases with no gene match: 12. Germline V lookup: CDR1 LNHDA, CDR2 SQIVND (reference sequence). The CDR3 DNA reads as TGTGCCAGTAGTAGCTCCCCCGGGACAGCGGGTGGAAACACCATATATTTT. Translated, it gives CASSSSPGTAGGNTIYF.

This clone was seen once. The rearrangement links TRBV3-1 (or the pseudogene TRBV3-2) to TRBJ2-7, with 9 positions matching TRBD1. Germline CDR1 and CDR2: LGHDT and YNNKEL (reference sequence). V shed 4 bases and J 4 bases; nucleotides not matched to a gene: 8. The CDR3 contains 15 residues. CDR3: CASSRTGTGTYEQYF. The CDR3 DNA follows: TGTGCCAGCAGCCGCACCGGGACAGGGACGTACGAGCAGTACTTC.

This rearrangement joins TRBV19 to TRBJ2-7; D unresolved. This CDR3 is built from 16 residues. Germline V gene data show CDR1 as LNHDA and CDR2 as SQIVND (reference sequence). The V gene lost 3 bases and the J gene lost 2 bases, with 17 bases spanning the gap. The CDR3 spells CASSISWSSRTYEQYF. The CDR3 DNA reads as TGTGCCAGTAGTATTAGCTGGTCGTCAAGGACCTACGAGCAGTACTTC.

The chain links TRBV3-1 (or the pseudogene TRBV3-2) to TRBJ1-5; perhaps TRBD1 as D (6 bases). CDR1 is LGHDT and CDR2 is YNNKEL in the germline V gene (reference sequence). The CDR3 length is 16 residues. Trimming removed 4 bases at V and 2 bases at J, with 15 bases between. Here the CDR3 DNA reads TGTGCCAGCAGCCTATTTGAAGGGGGTCGCAATCAGCCCCAGCATTTT. Its protein product is CASSLFEGGRNQPQHF.

This chain joins TRBV19 and TRBJ2-2; 7 bases fit TRBD1. The CDR3 has 15 residues. The V segment lost 3 bases and the J segment 5 bases; nucleotides outside the gene matches: 6. Germline lookup yields CDR1 LNHDA and CDR2 SQIVND (reference sequence). CDR3 nucleotide sequence: TGTGCCAGTAGTATGTGGCAGGGACAGACCGGGGAGCTGTTTTTT. It encodes CASSMWQGQTGELFF.

The rearrangement uses TRBV28 and TRBJ2-7; 9 nucleotides align to TRBD1. With V trimmed by 5 bases and J by 3 bases, 5 bases remained unmatched. CDR1 is MDHEN and CDR2 is SYDVKM in the germline V gene. CDR3 length: 14 residues. This CDR3 reads CASSAPDRGYEQYF. The CDR3 DNA reads TGTGCCAGCAGTGCCCCGGACAGGGGCTACGAGCAGTACTTC.

The chain carries TRBV21-1 and TRBJ2-7; TRBD2 is the table's D call and was not checked against the DNA. TRBV21-1 is flagged as a pseudogene. This CDR3 has 18 amino acids. CDR3 nucleotides: TGTGCCAGCAGCAAACTTGGTCGACTAGCGGGGCCAACCTACGAGCAGTACTTC. Its translation is CASSKLGRLAGPTYEQYF.